One and the same sample provided the 3 T cell receptor beta chains below, sequenced in a study of blood T cells in healthy people across ages. A J-beta primer mix and a sample-barcoded 5' primer were used in a second PCR of about 7 to 12 cycles. TCRdb passed the 5' RACE reads through MiXCR, listing each CDR3 protein once. The table has fewer than 800,000 distinct CDR3 sequences, approximately 25% seen once. These sequences were also reported in another study, on T cells of mothers and their children.

The sample consisted of blood. Every receptor here comes from a boy younger than 18 in good health.

This clonotype was counted only a few times. This chain links TRBV7-9 with TRBJ1-4; 8 bases fit TRBD1. V gave up 5 bases and J gave up 6 bases; unmatched junction bases: 5. This CDR3 is built from 14 residues. CDR1 is SEHNR and CDR2 is FQNEAQ in the germline V gene (reference sequence). The CDR3 is CASSADRGDEKLFF. The CDR3 DNA reads as TGTGCCAGCAGCGCCGACAGGGGAGATGAAAAACTGTTTTTT.

This chain joins TRBV28 and TRBJ1-6; the D is unclear. CDR1 is MDHEN, CDR2 SYDVKM, per germline. V was clipped by 3 bases and J by 0 bases, with 18 bases between them. The CDR3 runs to 19 residues. CDR3 bases: TGTGCCAGCAGTTTCTCCTCTCTACCTTCCAGCTCCTATAATTCACCCCTCCACTTT. Residues: CASSFSSLPSSSYNSPLHF. Drawing the rest from reference TRBV28 and TRBJ1-6, the complete variable domain is DVKVTQSSRYLVKRTGEKVFLECVQDMDHENMFWYRQDPGLGLRLIYFSYDVKMKEKGDIPEGYSVSREKKERFSLILESASTNQTSMYLCASSFSSLPSSSYNSPLHFGNGTRLTVT.

CDR3 DNA sequence: TGTGCCAGCAGCCCACACGCCTGGGGGGTAGGCGAGCAGTACTTC. Encoded protein: CASSPHAWGVGEQYF. The V gene is TRBV7-9, the J gene TRBJ2-7, with D possibly TRBD2 on 6 matching bases. Between the trimmed V and J ends, which lost 5 bases and 6 bases, there was a span of 20 bases. Germline V gives CDR1 SEHNR, CDR2 FQNEAQ (reference sequence). CDR3 length equals 15 residues.